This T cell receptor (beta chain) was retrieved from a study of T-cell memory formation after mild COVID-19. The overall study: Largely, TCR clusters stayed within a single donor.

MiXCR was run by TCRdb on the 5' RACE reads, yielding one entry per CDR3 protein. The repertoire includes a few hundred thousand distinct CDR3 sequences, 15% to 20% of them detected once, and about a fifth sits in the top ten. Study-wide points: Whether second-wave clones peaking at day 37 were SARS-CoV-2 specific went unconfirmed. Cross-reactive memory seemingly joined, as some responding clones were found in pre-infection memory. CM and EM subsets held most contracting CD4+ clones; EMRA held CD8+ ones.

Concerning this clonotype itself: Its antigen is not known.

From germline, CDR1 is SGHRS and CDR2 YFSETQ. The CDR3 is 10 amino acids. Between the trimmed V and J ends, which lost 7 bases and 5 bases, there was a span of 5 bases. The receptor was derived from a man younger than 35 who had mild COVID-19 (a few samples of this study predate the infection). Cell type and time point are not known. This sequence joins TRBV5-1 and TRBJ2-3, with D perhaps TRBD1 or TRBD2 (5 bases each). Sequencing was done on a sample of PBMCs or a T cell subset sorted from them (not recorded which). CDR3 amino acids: CASGGDTQYF. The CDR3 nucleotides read TGCGCCAGCGGGGGAGATACGCAGTATTTT.